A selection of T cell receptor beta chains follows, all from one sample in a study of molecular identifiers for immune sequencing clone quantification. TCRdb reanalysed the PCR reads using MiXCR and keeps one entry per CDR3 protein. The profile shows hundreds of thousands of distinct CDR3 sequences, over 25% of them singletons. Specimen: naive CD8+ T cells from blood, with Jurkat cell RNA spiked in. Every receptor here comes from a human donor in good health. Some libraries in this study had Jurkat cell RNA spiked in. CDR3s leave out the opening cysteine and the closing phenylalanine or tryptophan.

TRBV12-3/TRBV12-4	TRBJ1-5	ASRLGQGMYQPQH
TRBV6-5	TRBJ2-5	ASSYQDRNQETQY
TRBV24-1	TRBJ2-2	ATSDTGAGELF
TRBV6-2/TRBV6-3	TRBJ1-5	ASSFSPYQPKH
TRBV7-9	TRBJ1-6	ASSPSGTSASPLH
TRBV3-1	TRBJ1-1	ASSQMGNTEAF
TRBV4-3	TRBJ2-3	ASSQNLIKGHNRADTQY
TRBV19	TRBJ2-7	ASVDRDSYEQY
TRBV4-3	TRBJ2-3	ASSQVFPGGGGTDTQY
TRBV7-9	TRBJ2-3	ASSRVGDSPTDTQY
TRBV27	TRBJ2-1	ASSSLVVSEQF
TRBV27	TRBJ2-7	ASSLSWGRERY
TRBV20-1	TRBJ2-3	SANRFGDTQY
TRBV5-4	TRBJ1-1	ASGNRGLRTEAF
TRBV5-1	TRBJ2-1	ASSWTGASSCNEQF
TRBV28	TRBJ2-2	ASSPYSGSFFEELF
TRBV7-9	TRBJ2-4	ASSAQGGFDIQY
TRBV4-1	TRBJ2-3	ASSQAPHLATGTDTQY
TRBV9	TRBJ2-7	DSSVGQGSYEQY
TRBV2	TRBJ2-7	ASRGSGTSGRGAYEQY
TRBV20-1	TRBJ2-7	SARGPTAYEQY
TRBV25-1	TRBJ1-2	ASSRGGGWSNYGYT
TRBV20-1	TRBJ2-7	SASSYRDQAIYEQY
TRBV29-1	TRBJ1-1	SVDAGFEDTEAF
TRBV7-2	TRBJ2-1	ASSFLLSYNEQF
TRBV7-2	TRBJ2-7	ASSPTGSYERY
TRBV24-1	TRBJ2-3	ATSGGGPDTQY
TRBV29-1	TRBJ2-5	SVDRTQETQY
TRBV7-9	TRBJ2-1	AGSSGLSYNEQF
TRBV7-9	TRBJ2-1	ASSSPYDRENEQF
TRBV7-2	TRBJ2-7	ASSLDSLYEQY
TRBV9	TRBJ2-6	ASSVAGAGANVLT
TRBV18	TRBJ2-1	ASSQGYGQNEQF
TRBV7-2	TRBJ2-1	ASSLGAGALQF
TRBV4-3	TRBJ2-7	ASSQEVGGGSYEQY
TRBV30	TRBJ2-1	AWSEGGGNAQF
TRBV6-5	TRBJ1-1	ASRAGANTEAF
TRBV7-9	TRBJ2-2	ASSNGLSNTGELF
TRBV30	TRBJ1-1	AWNRVGAEAF
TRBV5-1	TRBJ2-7	ASSRGAGDEQY
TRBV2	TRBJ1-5	AISGDTSVGNQPQH
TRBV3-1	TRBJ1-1	ASSQERQAFTEAF
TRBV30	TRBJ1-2	AWGGTGGYGYT
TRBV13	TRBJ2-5	ASSLGVSRRAQY
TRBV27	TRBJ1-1	ASSFFFSQGGTEAF
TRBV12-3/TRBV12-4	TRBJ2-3	ASSSAGVADTQY
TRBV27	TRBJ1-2	ASSLAGDSSYGYT
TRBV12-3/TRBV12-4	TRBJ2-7	ASSFWQYEQY
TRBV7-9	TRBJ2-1	ASSPIGIGSNVQF
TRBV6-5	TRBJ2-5	ASSYSRTSGGETQY
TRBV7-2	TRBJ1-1	ASSFLRDSTEAF
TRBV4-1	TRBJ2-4	ASSQDRRDKY
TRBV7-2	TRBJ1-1	ASSLPGQGVTEAF
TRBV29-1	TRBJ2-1	SVGTSGGAYDLF
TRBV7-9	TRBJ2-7	ASSPGTGVWYEQY
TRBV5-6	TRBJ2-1	ASSLAGMSSYNEQF
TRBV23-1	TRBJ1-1	ASSQYLRRRGGNTEAF
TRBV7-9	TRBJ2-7	ASSFSSGYSYEQY
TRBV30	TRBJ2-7	AWSEGRQTYEQY